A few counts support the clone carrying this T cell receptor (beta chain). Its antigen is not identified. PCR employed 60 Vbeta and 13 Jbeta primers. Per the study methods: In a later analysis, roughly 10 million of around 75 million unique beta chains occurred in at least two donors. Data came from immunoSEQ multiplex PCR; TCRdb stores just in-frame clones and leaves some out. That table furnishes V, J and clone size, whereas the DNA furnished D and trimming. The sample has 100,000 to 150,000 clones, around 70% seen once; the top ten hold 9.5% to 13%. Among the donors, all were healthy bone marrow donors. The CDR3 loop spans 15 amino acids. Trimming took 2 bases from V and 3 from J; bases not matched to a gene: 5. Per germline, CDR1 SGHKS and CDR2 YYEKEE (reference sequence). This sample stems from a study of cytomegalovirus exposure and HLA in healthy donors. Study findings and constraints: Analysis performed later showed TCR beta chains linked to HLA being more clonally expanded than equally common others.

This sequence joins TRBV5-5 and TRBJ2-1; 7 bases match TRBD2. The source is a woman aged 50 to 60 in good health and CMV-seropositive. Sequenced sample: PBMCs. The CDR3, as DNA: TGTGCCAGCAGCTTCGGCGGGGGAGTCTACAATGAGCAGTTCTTC. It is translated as CASSFGGGVYNEQFF.